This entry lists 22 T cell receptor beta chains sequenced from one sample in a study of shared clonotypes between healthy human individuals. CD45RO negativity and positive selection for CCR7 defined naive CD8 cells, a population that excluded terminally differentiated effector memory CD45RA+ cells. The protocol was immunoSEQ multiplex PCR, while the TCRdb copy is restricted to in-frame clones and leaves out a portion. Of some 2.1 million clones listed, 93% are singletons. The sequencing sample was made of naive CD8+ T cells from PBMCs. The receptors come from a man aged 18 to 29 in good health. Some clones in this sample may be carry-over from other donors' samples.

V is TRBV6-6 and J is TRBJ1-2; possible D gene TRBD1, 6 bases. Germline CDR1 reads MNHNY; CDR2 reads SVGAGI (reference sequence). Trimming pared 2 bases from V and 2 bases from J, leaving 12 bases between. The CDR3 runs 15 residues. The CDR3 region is CASSYDGGRNYGYTF. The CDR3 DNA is TGTGCCAGCAGTTACGACGGGGGCAGGAACTATGGCTACACCTTC.

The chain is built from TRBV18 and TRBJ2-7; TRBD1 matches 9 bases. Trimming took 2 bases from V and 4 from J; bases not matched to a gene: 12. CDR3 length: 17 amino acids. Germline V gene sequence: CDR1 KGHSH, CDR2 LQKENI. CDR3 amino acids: CASSPREQGADWYEQYF. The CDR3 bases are TGTGCCAGCTCACCAAGGGAACAGGGGGCTGATTGGTACGAGCAGTACTTC. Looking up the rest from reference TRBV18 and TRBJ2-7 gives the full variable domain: NAGVMQNPRHLVRRRGQEARLRCSPMKGHSHVYWYRQLPEEGLKFMVYLQKENIIDESGMPKERFSAEFPKEGPSILRIQQVVRGDSAAYFCASSPREQGADWYEQYFGPGTRLTVT.

The CDR3 is CASSMDRNNYGYTF. The DNA of the CDR3 is TGTGCCAGCTCGATGGACAGGAATAACTATGGCTACACCTTC. The rearrangement joins TRBV9 to TRBJ1-2, with 7 positions matching TRBD1. The length of the CDR3 is 14 residues. Trimming cost V 7 bases and J 1 base; bases outside gene matches: 7. Germline CDR1 reads SGDLS; CDR2 reads YYNGEE.

CDR3 sequence: CASSEYKDEQYF. The CDR3 DNA is TGTGCCAGCAGTGAATATAAGGACGAGCAGTACTTC. The chain employs TRBV2 and TRBJ2-7; D remains unclear. The CDR3 contains 12 residues. Germline values: CDR1 SNHLY, CDR2 FYNNEI. With 2 bases removed from V and 5 bases from J, the gap between germline ends came to 7 bases.

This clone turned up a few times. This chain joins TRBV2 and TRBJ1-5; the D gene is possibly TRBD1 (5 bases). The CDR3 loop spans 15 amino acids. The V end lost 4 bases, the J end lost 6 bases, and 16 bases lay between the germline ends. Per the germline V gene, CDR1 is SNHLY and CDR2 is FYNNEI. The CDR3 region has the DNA TGTGCCAGCAGTGGGGGACCCGATGGGGCTCAGCCCCAGCATTTT. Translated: CASSGGPDGAQPQHF.

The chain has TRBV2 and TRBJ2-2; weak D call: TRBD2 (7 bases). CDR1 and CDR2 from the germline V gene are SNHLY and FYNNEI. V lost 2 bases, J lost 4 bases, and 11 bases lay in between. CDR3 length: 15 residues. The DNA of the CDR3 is TGTGCCAGCAGTGAAAGGGGGGGCAGCACCGGGGAGCTGTTTTTT. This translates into CASSERGGSTGELFF.

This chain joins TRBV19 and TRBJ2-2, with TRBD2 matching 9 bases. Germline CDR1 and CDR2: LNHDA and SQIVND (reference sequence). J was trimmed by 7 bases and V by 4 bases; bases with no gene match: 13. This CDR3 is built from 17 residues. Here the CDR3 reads CASSTYRREGNVGELFF. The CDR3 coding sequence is TGTGCCAGTAGTACTTATCGGCGGGAGGGCAATGTCGGGGAGCTGTTTTTT.

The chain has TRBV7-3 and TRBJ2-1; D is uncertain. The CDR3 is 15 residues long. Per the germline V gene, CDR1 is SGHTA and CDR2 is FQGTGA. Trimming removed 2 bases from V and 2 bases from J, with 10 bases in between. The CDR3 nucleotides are TGTGCCAGCAGCTTAGTCGGAGCCCCCTACAATGAGCAGTTCTTC. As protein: CASSLVGAPYNEQFF.

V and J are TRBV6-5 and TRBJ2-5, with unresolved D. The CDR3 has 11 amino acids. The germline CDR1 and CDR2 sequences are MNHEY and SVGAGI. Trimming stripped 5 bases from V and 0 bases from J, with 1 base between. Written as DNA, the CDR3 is TGTGCCAGCAGTGACCAAGAGACCCAGTACTTC. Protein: CASSDQETQYF.

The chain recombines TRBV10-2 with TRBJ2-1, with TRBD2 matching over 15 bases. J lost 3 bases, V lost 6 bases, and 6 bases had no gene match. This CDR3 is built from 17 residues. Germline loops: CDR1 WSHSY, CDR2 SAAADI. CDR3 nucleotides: TGCGCCAGCAGACGGGGACTAGCGGGAGGATTCTACAATGAGCAGTTCTTC. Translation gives CASRRGLAGGFYNEQFF.

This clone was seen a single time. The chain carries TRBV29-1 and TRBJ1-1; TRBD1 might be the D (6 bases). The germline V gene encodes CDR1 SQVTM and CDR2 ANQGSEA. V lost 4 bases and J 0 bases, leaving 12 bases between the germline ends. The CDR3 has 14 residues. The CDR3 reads CSVAGAIMNTEAFF. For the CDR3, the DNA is TGCAGCGTTGCAGGGGCCATCATGAACACTGAAGCTTTCTTT.

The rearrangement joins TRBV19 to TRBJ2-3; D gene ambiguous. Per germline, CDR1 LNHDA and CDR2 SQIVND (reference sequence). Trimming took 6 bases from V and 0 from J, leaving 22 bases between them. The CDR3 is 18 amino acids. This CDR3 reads CASSTTNIPTPSTDTQYF. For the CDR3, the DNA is TGTGCCAGTAGCACTACCAATATCCCTACCCCCAGCACAGATACGCAGTATTTT. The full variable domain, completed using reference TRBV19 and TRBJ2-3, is DGGITQSPKYLFRKEGQNVTLSCEQNLNHDAMYWYRQDPGQGLRLIYYSQIVNDFQKGDIAEGYSVSREKKESFPLTVTSAQKNPTAFYLCASSTTNIPTPSTDTQYFGPGTRLTVL.

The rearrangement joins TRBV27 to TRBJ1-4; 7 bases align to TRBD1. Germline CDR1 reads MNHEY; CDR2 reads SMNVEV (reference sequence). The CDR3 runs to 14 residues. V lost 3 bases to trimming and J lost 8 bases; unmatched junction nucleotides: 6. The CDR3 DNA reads TGTGCCAGCAGTTTGTTAGGGGGCGAGGAAAAACTGTTTTTT. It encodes CASSLLGGEEKLFF.

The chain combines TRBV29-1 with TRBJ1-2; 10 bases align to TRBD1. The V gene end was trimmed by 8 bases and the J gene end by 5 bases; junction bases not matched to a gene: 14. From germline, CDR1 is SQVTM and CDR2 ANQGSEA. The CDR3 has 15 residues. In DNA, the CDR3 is TGCAGCATCCGGGACAGGGGTTTTCCTTTTTATGGCTACACCTTC. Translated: CSIRDRGFPFYGYTF.

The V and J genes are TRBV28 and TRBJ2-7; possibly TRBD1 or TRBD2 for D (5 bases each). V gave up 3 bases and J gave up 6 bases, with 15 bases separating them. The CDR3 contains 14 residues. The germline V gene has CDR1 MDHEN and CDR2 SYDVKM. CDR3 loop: CASSLMGSGLEQYF. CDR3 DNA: TGTGCCAGCAGTTTGATGGGGTCGGGGCTCGAGCAGTACTTC.

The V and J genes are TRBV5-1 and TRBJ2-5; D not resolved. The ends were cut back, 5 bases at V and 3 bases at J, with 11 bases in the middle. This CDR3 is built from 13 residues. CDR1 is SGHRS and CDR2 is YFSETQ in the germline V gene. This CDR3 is CASSRRSEETQYF. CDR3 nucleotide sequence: TGCGCCAGCAGTCGGCGATCTGAAGAGACCCAGTACTTC.

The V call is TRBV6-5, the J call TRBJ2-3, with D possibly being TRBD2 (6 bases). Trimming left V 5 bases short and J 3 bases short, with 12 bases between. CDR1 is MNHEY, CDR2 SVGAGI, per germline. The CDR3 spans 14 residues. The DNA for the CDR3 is TGTGCCAGCAGTACCAGGACTACTACAGATACGCAGTATTTT. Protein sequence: CASSTRTTTDTQYF.

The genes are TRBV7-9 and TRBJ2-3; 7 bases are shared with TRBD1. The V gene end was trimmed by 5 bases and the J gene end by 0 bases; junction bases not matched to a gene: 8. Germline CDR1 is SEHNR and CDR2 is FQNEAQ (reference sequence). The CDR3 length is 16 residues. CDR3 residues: CASSPPDRSSTDTQYF. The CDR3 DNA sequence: TGTGCCAGCAGCCCTCCGGACAGGTCGAGCACAGATACGCAGTATTTT.

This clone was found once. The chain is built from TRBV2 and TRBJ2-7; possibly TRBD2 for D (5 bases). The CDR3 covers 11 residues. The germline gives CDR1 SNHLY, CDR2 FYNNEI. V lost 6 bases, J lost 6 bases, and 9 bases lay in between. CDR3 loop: CASRDSPEQYF. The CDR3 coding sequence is TGTGCCAGCAGGGACTCCCCCGAGCAGTACTTC.

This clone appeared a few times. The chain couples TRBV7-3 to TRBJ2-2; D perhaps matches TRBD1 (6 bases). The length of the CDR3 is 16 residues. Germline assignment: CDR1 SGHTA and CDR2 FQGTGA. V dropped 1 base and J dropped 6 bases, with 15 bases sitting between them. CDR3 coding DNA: TGTGCCAGCAGCTTAAGTGCAGGGGTGGACGCCGGGGAGCTGTTTTTT. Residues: CASSLSAGVDAGELFF.

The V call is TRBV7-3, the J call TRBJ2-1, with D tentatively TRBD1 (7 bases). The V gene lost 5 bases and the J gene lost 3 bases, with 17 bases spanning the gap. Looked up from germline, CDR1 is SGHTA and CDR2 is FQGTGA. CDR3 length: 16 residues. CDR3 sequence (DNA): TGTGCCAGCAGCCTGGGGGCGGGACAGATCTACAATGAGCAGTTCTTC. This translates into CASSLGAGQIYNEQFF.

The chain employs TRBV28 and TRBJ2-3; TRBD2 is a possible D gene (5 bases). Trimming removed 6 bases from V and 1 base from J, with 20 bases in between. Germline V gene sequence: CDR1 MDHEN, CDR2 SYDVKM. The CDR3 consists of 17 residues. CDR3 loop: CASRLRNAFGGTDTQYF. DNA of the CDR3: TGTGCCAGCAGGCTGCGTAATGCTTTCGGGGGCACAGATACGCAGTATTTT.